These T cell receptor beta chains were read from a single sample in a study of metastatic and nonmetastatic thyroid tumors. Through MiXCR, TCRdb re-clonotyped the PCR reads. The sample contains approximately 4,000 clones, 37% of which appear only once. The material sequenced was tumor tissue. Receptor source: a male donor with papillary thyroid cancer or a benign thyroid nodule (not recorded which). Some clones in this sample may be carry-over from other donors' samples. The CDR3 runs from the conserved cysteine through the conserved F or W. The D gene is left open where the match is weak. Not every row has a clone size; where given, it reads once, few, many or a size class.

J	V	size	D	CDR3	DNA
TRBJ1-2	TRBV6-1	.	TRBD1	CASSRGTGYNYGYTF	TGTGCCAGCAGTCGGGGGACAGGGTACAACTATGGCTACACCTTC
TRBJ2-5	TRBV7-2	.	.	CASSYGQSQGAETQYF	TGTGCCAGCAGCTATGGACAGTCTCAAGGGGCAGAGACCCAGTACTTC
TRBJ2-6	TRBV6-2/TRBV6-3	.	TRBD1	CASRLGQGSSGANVLTF	TGTGCCAGCAGACTCGGACAGGGAAGCTCTGGGGCCAACGTCCTGACTTTC
TRBJ2-5	TRBV25-1	.	.	CASRDDRVRETQYF	TGTGCCAGCAGAGACGACAGAGTACGTGAGACCCAGTACTTC
TRBJ1-6	TRBV11-2	.	.	CASSSRRGDGNSPLHF	TGTGCCAGCAGCTCCCGAAGGGGGGATGGGAATTCACCCCTCCACTTT
TRBJ2-2	TRBV10-3	.	.	CATRALGPNTGELFF	TGTGCCACCCGGGCCTTGGGGCCAAACACCGGGGAGCTGTTTTTT
TRBJ2-1	TRBV9	few	.	CASSYSGVSYNEQFF	TGTGCCAGCAGCTACTCGGGAGTTTCCTACAATGAGCAGTTCTTC
TRBJ2-4	TRBV19	medium-sized	.	CASSIRGLSLNIQYF	TGTGCCAGTAGTATCAGGGGTTTGAGCCTAAACATTCAGTACTTC
TRBJ2-2	TRBV18	.	TRBD1	CASSPPTGGTGELFF	TGTGCCAGCTCACCACCAACAGGGGGCACCGGGGAGCTGTTTTTT
TRBJ2-7	TRBV3-1	medium-sized	TRBD2	CASSQEGTTYEQYF	TGTGCCAGCAGCCAAGAAGGGACTACTTACGAGCAGTACTTC
TRBJ1-3	TRBV28	few	.	CASGGQTVSGNTIYF	TGTGCCAGCGGTGGGCAGACAGTCTCTGGAAACACCATATATTTT
TRBJ2-1	TRBV6-4	.	.	CASSDSPRCETAYNEQFF	TGTGCCAGCAGTGACTCCCCCCGTTGCGAGACAGCCTACAATGAGCAGTTCTTC
TRBJ2-2	TRBV6-1	few	TRBD1	CASSQARQGHRELFF	TGTGCCAGCAGCCAAGCAAGACAGGGCCACCGGGAGCTGTTTTTT
TRBJ2-7	TRBV15	.	TRBD2	CATSRDSGLGKAGYEQYF	TGTGCCACCAGCAGAGATAGCGGACTAGGGAAAGCAGGATACGAGCAGTACTTC
TRBJ2-2	TRBV4-2	.	.	CASSQMSGTGELFF	TGTGCCAGCAGCCAGATGAGTGGAACCGGGGAGCTGTTTTTT
TRBJ2-3	TRBV27	once	TRBD1	CASSMRGQGGGDTQYF	TGTGCCAGCAGTATGCGGGGACAGGGAGGTGGAGATACGCAGTATTTT
TRBJ2-7	TRBV6-1	.	TRBD2	CASWVSGTTSYEQYF	TGTGCCAGCTGGGTTAGCGGGACTACCTCCTACGAGCAGTACTTC
TRBJ1-4	TRBV6-4	few	.	CASSDSGPTNEKLFF	TGTGCCAGCAGTGACTCGGGGCCAACTAATGAAAAACTGTTTTTT
TRBJ1-2	TRBV28	few	.	CASISPGRRAYGYTF	TGTGCCAGCATTAGTCCGGGACGCCGGGCGTATGGCTACACCTTC
TRBJ2-7	TRBV12-3/TRBV12-4	.	.	CASRGGSYEQYF	TGTGCCAGCAGGGGTGGCTCCTACGAGCAGTACTTC
TRBJ2-5	TRBV28	few	.	CASSLSRTFRDLETQYF	TGTGCCAGCAGTCTCAGCCGGACATTTCGGGATTTAGAGACCCAGTACTTC
TRBJ2-1	TRBV11-1	.	.	CASSSHSLRDEQFF	TGTGCCAGCAGCTCCCATAGTTTAAGGGATGAGCAGTTCTTC
TRBJ2-7	TRBV5-1	large	TRBD2	CASSLEMASGGYEQYF	TGCGCCAGCAGCTTGGAAATGGCTAGCGGGGGGTACGAGCAGTACTTC
TRBJ1-2	TRBV28	few	.	CASSFLGAYGYTF	TGTGCCAGCAGTTTTTTGGGGGCCTATGGCTACACCTTC
TRBJ1-2	TRBV5-6	.	.	CASSLQGPAGYTF	TGTGCCAGCAGCTTGCAGGGGCCAGCGGGCTACACCTTC
TRBJ2-7	TRBV18	once	.	CASSLGTGADEQYF	TGTGCCAGCTCACTGGGGACGGGCGCCGACGAGCAGTACTTC
TRBJ1-2	TRBV5-1	few	TRBD1	CASSRTGGDYGYTF	TGCGCCAGCAGCCGGACAGGGGGGGACTATGGCTACACCTTC
TRBJ2-3	TRBV7-8	.	.	CASTTGDTQYF	TGTGCCAGCACCACCGGAGATACGCAGTATTTT
TRBJ2-7	TRBV7-2	.	.	CASSNGQSYEQYF	TGTGCCAGCAGCAACGGACAGTCCTACGAGCAGTACTTC
TRBJ1-3	TRBV6-1	few	TRBD1	CASSEMRGTGGNTIYF	TGTGCCAGCAGTGAAATGAGAGGGACAGGGGGGAACACCATATATTTT
TRBJ2-7	TRBV27	.	TRBD2	CASSLSAARLAGAYEQYF	TGTGCCAGCAGTTTATCAGCAGCTCGACTAGCGGGAGCCTACGAGCAGTACTTC
TRBJ2-3	TRBV12-3/TRBV12-4	few	.	CASTSTDTQYF	TGTGCCAGCACCAGCACAGATACGCAGTATTTT
TRBJ1-1	TRBV6-1	few	.	CASSEGGHLNTEAFF	TGTGCCAGCAGTGAAGGGGGTCACCTCAACACTGAAGCTTTCTTT
TRBJ2-2	TRBV28	few	.	CASRLQDNTGELFF	TGTGCCAGCAGGTTACAGGATAACACCGGGGAGCTGTTTTTT
TRBJ2-7	TRBV6-2/TRBV6-3	.	TRBD1	CASSYNRGHEQYF	TGTGCCAGCAGTTACAACAGGGGCCACGAGCAGTACTTC
TRBJ2-7	TRBV6-1	few	.	CASSEAGGEQYF	TGTGCCAGCAGTGAAGCCGGAGGCGAGCAGTACTTC
TRBJ2-2	TRBV19	few	.	CASSKNGGRYLFF	TGTGCCAGTAGTAAGAATGGGGGTCGTTATCTGTTTTTT
TRBJ1-6	TRBV27	few	TRBD1	CASSRSQGKGSPLHF	TGTGCCAGCAGCCGCTCACAGGGGAAGGGTTCACCCCTCCACTTT
TRBJ1-2	TRBV6-1	.	.	CASSEKSPYGYTF	TGTGCCAGCAGTGAAAAATCTCCTTATGGCTACACCTTC
TRBJ2-7	TRBV5-1	.	.	CATATGSSYEQYF	TGCGCCACCGCAACAGGGAGCTCCTACGAGCAGTACTTC
TRBJ2-1	TRBV28	.	TRBD2	CASSLSFGGRYNEQFF	TGTGCCAGCAGTTTGAGTTTCGGGGGGAGGTACAATGAGCAGTTCTTC